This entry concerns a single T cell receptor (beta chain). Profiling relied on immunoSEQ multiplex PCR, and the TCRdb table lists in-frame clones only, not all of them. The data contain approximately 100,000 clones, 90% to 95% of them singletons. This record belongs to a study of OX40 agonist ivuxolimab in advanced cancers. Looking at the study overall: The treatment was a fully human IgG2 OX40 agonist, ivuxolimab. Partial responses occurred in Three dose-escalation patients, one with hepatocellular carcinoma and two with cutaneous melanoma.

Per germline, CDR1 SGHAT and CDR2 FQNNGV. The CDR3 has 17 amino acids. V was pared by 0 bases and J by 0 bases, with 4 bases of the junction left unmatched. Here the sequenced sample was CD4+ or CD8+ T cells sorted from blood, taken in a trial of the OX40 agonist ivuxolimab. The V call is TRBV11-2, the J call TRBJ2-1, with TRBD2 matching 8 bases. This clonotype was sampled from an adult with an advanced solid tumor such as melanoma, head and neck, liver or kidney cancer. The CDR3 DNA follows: TGTGCCAGCAGCTTAGATAGCGGGGCGGGCTCCTACAATGAGCAGTTCTTC. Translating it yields CASSLDSGAGSYNEQFF.